Listed below are T cell receptor beta chains from one sample, sequenced in a study of shared clonotypes between healthy human individuals. Profiling relied on immunoSEQ multiplex PCR, and the TCRdb table lists in-frame clones only, not all of them. The data contain about 520,000 clones, about 84% of them singletons. The specimen sequenced was PBMCs. Every receptor here comes from a woman in her thirties or forties in good health. Some clones in this sample may be carry-over from other donors' samples. The CDR3 runs from the conserved cysteine through the conserved F or W. Each record gives: V gene, D gene, J gene, clone size, CDR3 protein, CDR3 DNA. The D gene is left open where the match is weak. Not all rows give a size; the values are once, few, many and, for expanded clones, a class.

TRBV7-9	.	TRBJ2-3	.	CASSPEPGQRADTQYF	TGTGCCAGCAGCCCCGAGCCGGGACAGCGGGCAGATACGCAGTATTTT
TRBV30	TRBD2	TRBJ2-3	.	CAWTSLAGGYTQYF	TGTGCCTGGACAAGCCTAGCGGGAGGATATACGCAGTATTTT
TRBV5-6	TRBD2	TRBJ2-7	.	CASSLGLAGRNEQYF	TGTGCCAGCAGCTTGGGACTAGCGGGAAGGAACGAGCAGTACTTC
TRBV28	.	TRBJ1-3	.	CASSSRGLSGNTIYF	TGTGCCAGCAGTTCAAGGGGTCTCTCTGGAAACACCATATATTTT
TRBV5-1	TRBD1	TRBJ1-1	few	CASRSGTGRSNTEAFF	TGCGCCAGCAGGTCCGGGACAGGGAGATCGAACACTGAAGCTTTCTTT
TRBV4-2	TRBD2	TRBJ2-7	.	CASSQAAGVYEQYF	TGTGCCAGCAGCCAGGCAGCGGGAGTCTACGAGCAGTACTTC
TRBV2	.	TRBJ2-2	.	CASSGSTTDPNTGELFF	TGTGCCAGCAGTGGTTCTACGACCGACCCCAACACCGGGGAGCTGTTTTTT
TRBV28	TRBD1	TRBJ2-7	.	CASSLPGQRPPYEQYF	TGTGCCAGCAGTTTACCGGGACAGCGCCCCCCTTACGAGCAGTACTTC
TRBV6-6	.	TRBJ2-2	once	CASGSGTDTGGLFF	TGTGCCAGCGGGTCAGGGACGGACACCGGGGGGCTGTTTTTT
TRBV10-1	.	TRBJ1-1	.	CASRGTLAPGLHTEAFF	TGCGCCAGCAGAGGGACCTTGGCACCAGGGCTGCACACTGAAGCTTTCTTT
TRBV5-1	TRBD2	TRBJ2-3	.	CASSAGASGNLRDTQYF	TGCGCCAGCAGCGCCGGGGCTAGCGGGAACTTGAGAGATACGCAGTATTTT
TRBV6-1	.	TRBJ2-5	.	CASSLGLQETQYF	TGTGCCAGCAGTCTAGGACTACAAGAGACCCAGTACTTC
TRBV25-1	.	TRBJ1-3	.	CASSDVGAGNTIYF	TGTGCCAGCAGTGATGTAGGTGCTGGAAACACCATATATTTT
TRBV28	TRBD1	TRBJ2-2	.	CASSLYWTGPNTGELFF	TGTGCCAGCAGTTTATATTGGACAGGGCCTAACACCGGGGAGCTGTTTTTT
TRBV18	TRBD1	TRBJ1-2	.	CASSFSPGQQNYGYTF	TGTGCCAGCTCATTCTCCCCGGGACAGCAGAACTATGGCTACACCTTC
TRBV29-1	.	TRBJ1-1	.	CSVGGRGTEAFF	TGCAGCGTTGGCGGCAGGGGCACTGAAGCTTTCTTT
TRBV6-6	.	TRBJ2-6	.	CASAQGSGANVLTF	TGTGCCAGTGCCCAGGGGTCCGGGGCCAACGTCCTGACTTTC
TRBV28	.	TRBJ1-2	.	CASRLGRAGYGYTF	TGTGCCAGCAGATTGGGCAGGGCGGGCTATGGCTACACCTTC
TRBV5-4	.	TRBJ2-7	.	CASSLGGQNSYEQYF	TGTGCCAGCAGCCTAGGAGGACAGAACTCCTACGAGCAGTACTTC
TRBV19	.	TRBJ1-5	.	CASSTAHNQPQHF	TGTGCCAGTAGTACAGCCCACAATCAGCCCCAGCATTTT
TRBV7-2	.	TRBJ2-5	.	CASSLRAGTAQTQYF	TGTGCCAGCAGCTTACGGGCGGGTACCGCTCAGACCCAGTACTTC
TRBV2	.	TRBJ2-7	.	CASSKEFAQGYEQYF	TGTGCCAGCAGTAAAGAATTCGCACAGGGCTACGAGCAGTACTTC
TRBV9	TRBD1	TRBJ1-1	.	CASSITGGTEAFF	TGTGCCAGCAGCATCACAGGGGGCACTGAAGCTTTCTTT
TRBV6-1	.	TRBJ2-7	.	CASSEAGPYEQYF	TGTGCCAGCAGTGAAGCGGGACCCTACGAGCAGTACTTC
TRBV5-1	TRBD2	TRBJ2-1	few	CASSWTSGNEQFF	TGCGCCAGCAGCTGGACTAGCGGGAATGAGCAGTTCTTC
TRBV2	.	TRBJ1-5	few	CASSVTTNQPQHF	TGTGCCAGCAGTGTTACTACCAATCAGCCCCAGCATTTT
TRBV15	.	TRBJ1-4	.	CATSRDGGAYEKLFF	TGTGCCACCAGCAGAGATGGTGGGGCCTATGAAAAACTGTTTTTT
TRBV5-1	.	TRBJ1-4	.	CASSLGIPNEKLFF	TGCGCCAGCAGCTTGGGTATTCCAAATGAAAAACTGTTTTTT
TRBV7-2	.	TRBJ1-1	.	CASSLARRSEAFF	TGTGCCAGCAGCTTAGCGCGGCGAAGTGAAGCTTTCTTT
TRBV28	.	TRBJ2-7	.	CASRGAPYEQYF	TGTGCCAGCAGGGGGGCCCCCTACGAGCAGTACTTC
TRBV10-3	TRBD1	TRBJ2-1	.	CAISDPGQMNEQFF	TGTGCCATCAGTGACCCGGGACAGATGAATGAGCAGTTCTTC
TRBV19	TRBD2	TRBJ2-1	.	CASSTHPGLAVYNEQFF	TGTGCCAGTAGTACCCACCCGGGACTAGCGGTTTACAATGAGCAGTTCTTC
TRBV27	TRBD1	TRBJ1-2	.	CASSLTGTYAGYTF	TGTGCCAGCAGTTTGACAGGGACCTATGCTGGCTACACCTTC
TRBV2	TRBD1	TRBJ2-1	.	CASTPQGAEYNEQFF	TGTGCCAGCACTCCGCAGGGGGCGGAGTACAATGAGCAGTTCTTC
TRBV4-1	TRBD2	TRBJ2-2	.	CASSQGTGTTNTGELFF	TGCGCCAGCAGCCAAGGGACCGGGACTACAAACACCGGGGAGCTGTTTTTT
TRBV2	.	TRBJ2-7	.	CASVSSPSYEQYF	TGTGCCAGCGTTTCATCCCCGTCCTACGAGCAGTACTTC
TRBV5-4	TRBD1	TRBJ2-7	.	CASSPGTAYSYEQYF	TGTGCCAGCAGCCCAGGGACAGCTTACTCCTACGAGCAGTACTTC
TRBV5-1	.	TRBJ1-2	.	CASSLVEDYGYTF	TGCGCCAGCAGCTTGGTGGAGGACTATGGCTACACCTTC
TRBV7-9	TRBD1	TRBJ2-2	.	CASSSPPRWDRVSTGELFF	TGTGCCAGCAGCTCACCCCCCCGGTGGGACAGGGTGAGCACCGGGGAGCTGTTTTTT
TRBV4-1	.	TRBJ1-5	.	CASSQDPRSNQPQHF	TGCGCCAGCAGCCAAGACCCCAGGAGCAATCAGCCCCAGCATTTT
TRBV27	.	TRBJ2-5	.	CASRETQYF	TGTGCCAGCAGGGAGACCCAGTACTTC
TRBV7-2	.	TRBJ2-7	.	CASSLRRMGYEQYF	TGTGCCAGCAGCTTGCGACGAATGGGGTACGAGCAGTACTTC
TRBV5-6	.	TRBJ2-2	.	CASRRTGAGAGELFF	TGTGCCAGCAGACGGACCGGGGCTGGGGCCGGGGAGCTGTTTTTT
TRBV4-3	TRBD1	TRBJ1-2	.	CASSLRTGDNYGYTF	TGCGCCAGCAGCCTCCGGACAGGGGATAACTATGGCTACACCTTC
TRBV5-1	.	TRBJ1-4	.	CASSLDWYNEKLFF	TGCGCCAGCAGCTTGGATTGGTATAATGAAAAACTGTTTTTT
TRBV4-1	TRBD2	TRBJ2-1	.	CASSPTSGRAEQFF	TGCGCCAGCAGCCCGACTAGCGGGAGGGCTGAGCAGTTCTTC
TRBV4-1	.	TRBJ1-1	.	CASSQYADTEAFF	TGCGCCAGCAGCCAATATGCCGACACTGAAGCTTTCTTT
TRBV28	.	TRBJ1-2	.	CASGSRASYGYTF	TGTGCCAGCGGTTCCAGGGCCTCTTATGGCTACACCTTC
TRBV10-2	.	TRBJ1-5	once	CASSESRKGQPQHF	TGCGCCAGCAGTGAGTCAAGGAAGGGTCAGCCCCAGCATTTT
TRBV5-1	TRBD2	TRBJ2-7	.	CASSLERRERFHEQYF	TGCGCCAGCAGCTTGGAACGGCGGGAGCGGTTCCACGAGCAGTACTTC
TRBV19	.	TRBJ2-7	.	CASSSFQRRPYEQYF	TGTGCCAGTAGTAGTTTCCAGCGGCGACCCTACGAGCAGTACTTC
TRBV2	.	TRBJ2-5	once	CASSVGRIQETQYF	TGTGCCAGCAGTGTGGGGAGAATACAAGAGACCCAGTACTTC
TRBV7-3	.	TRBJ2-3	.	CASSLSGADTQYF	TGTGCCAGCAGCTTAAGTGGGGCAGATACGCAGTATTTT
TRBV7-6	.	TRBJ1-5	.	CASSPEVTGTQPQHF	TGTGCCAGCAGCCCCGAGGTGACCGGGACTCAGCCCCAGCATTTT
TRBV28	.	TRBJ2-6	.	CASRTPTGISGANVLTF	TGTGCCAGCAGAACCCCTACAGGGATCTCTGGGGCCAACGTCCTGACTTTC
TRBV5-4	.	TRBJ2-3	.	CASSFAGIRTDTQYF	TGTGCCAGCAGCTTCGCCGGAATCCGCACAGATACGCAGTATTTT